This record concerns one TCR beta chain sequence. There is no known antigen for this receptor. Base qualities were left out, and no much larger clone turns up one base away. These data belong to a study of brain T cells in children with intractable seizures (dated by TCRdb to about 2021). For the wider study: As a first screen for immune gene transcripts, resected brain tissue from 40 to 60 pediatric epilepsy surgery cases was run on a NanoString immunology panel. Among the roughly twelve selected surgery cases, pre-surgery blood was additionally sequenced for eight, leaving four cases with brain tissue only. Broad study findings and their caveats: Because sequencing depth differed between pre- and post-surgery blood, the absence of clones from the pre-surgery sample may reflect undersampling. The patients' HCMV serostatus was not known, and viral specificity was inferred solely from CDR3 sequence similarity.

V lost 7 bases and J lost 6 bases, and the count of bases not matched to a germline gene is 11. The cysteine opens and the phenylalanine closes a CDR3 of 15 amino acids. The DNA shown is the 45-base CDR3, in frame from base 1. From the germline V gene (reference sequence), CDR1 is MNHEY and CDR2 is SMNVEV. What this sample's time point label stands for: resected brain tissue, or blood drawn just prior to surgery. Surgery cases with the highest brain T cell transcript signatures were selected for TCR beta chain sequencing of brain tissue and, where available, blood. Patients had been treated with at least one anti-epileptic drug before surgery. TCR-sequenced patients were children with drug-resistant epilepsy due to tuberous sclerosis complex, focal cortical dysplasia, Rasmussen encephalitis or hemimegalencephaly. The Monarch genomic DNA purification kit was used to extract bulk genomic DNA from unsorted brain tissue and whole blood.

The immunoSEQ assay was used to generate TCR beta chain sequences from genomic DNA. The authors' analysis ran thus. Any CDR3 sequence that did not begin with the conserved framework cysteine at position 104 was removed by hand. To get clonality, the normalized Shannon's Diversity Index was subtracted from one, giving values from 0 (maximal diversity) to 1 (oligoclonal). Differences in the frequency of the same CDR3 between samples, such as brain versus blood, were assessed with chi-squared comparison-of-proportions tests. Public clonotypes were identified through searches of immuneACCESS, and similarity to known antiviral clonotypes was evaluated with the VDJdb browser. TCRdb holds this immuneACCESS table with in-frame rearrangements only. Some clones are missing; in checked studies, unresolved V genes explain under half, and the rest has no known cause. V, J and clone size were drawn from that table, and D and trimming were deduced from the DNA. This sample holds about 41,000 clones; around 90% were observed only once. The top ten clonotypes cover roughly 6.5% of the sample.

The receptor was derived from a girl aged 2-10 years with tuberous sclerosis and intractable seizures. Rearrangement joined TRBV27 to TRBJ1-2, with TRBD1 identical over 10 junction bases. This specimen consisted of peripheral blood, obtained at surgery. CDR3 region: CASTADRTGGDGYTF. The sequenced DNA: TGTGCCAGCACAGCCGACCGGACAGGGGGTGATGGCTACACCTTC.